Listed below are T cell receptor beta chains from one sample, sequenced in a study of tissue T cells after allogeneic stem cell transplantation. The method was immunoSEQ multiplex PCR; TCRdb's version includes in-frame clones alone and lacks a portion of them. Of 5,000 to 6,500 clones listed, 55% to 75% are singletons. The sample consisted of tissue from the stomach, taken at autopsy. Receptors were obtained from a woman between 18 and 55 years old with breast cancer. Each CDR3 is given with its conserved first and last residue. Fields, in order: J gene, D gene, clone size, V gene, CDR3 protein, CDR3 DNA. A D gene is named only where the DNA matches it firmly. Rows may omit the clone size; those that give it use once, few, many or a size class.

TRBJ2-1 | TRBD1 | once | TRBV7-2 | CASSLMSGQGQDNEQFF | TGTGCCAGCAGCTTAATGTCGGGACAGGGGCAGGACAATGAGCAGTTCTTC
TRBJ2-3 | . | . | TRBV3-1/TRBV3-2 | CASSQVGRPWDTQYF | TGTGCCAGCAGCCAAGTGGGTCGGCCTTGGGATACGCAGTATTTT
TRBJ1-2 | . | . | TRBV6-5 | CASSYWTDANYGYTF | TGTGCCAGCAGTTACTGGACAGATGCTAACTATGGCTACACCTTC
TRBJ1-5 | . | . | TRBV3-1/TRBV3-2 | CASSQGSGEGGNQPQHF | TGTGCCAGCAGCCAAGGCTCAGGGGAGGGGGGCAATCAGCCCCAGCATTTT
TRBJ2-5 | . | . | TRBV5-4 | CASSPQWPNEQETQYF | TGTGCCAGCAGCCCCCAATGGCCCAACGAGCAAGAGACCCAGTACTTC
TRBJ2-7 | . | few | TRBV5-1 | CASSLGGKDEQYF | TGCGCCAGCAGCTTGGGGGGCAAGGACGAGCAGTACTTC
TRBJ1-1 | . | . | TRBV6-2/TRBV6-3 | CASSYSRAGTEAFF | TGTGCCAGCAGTTACTCGAGGGCCGGGACAGAAGCTTTCTTT
TRBJ2-7 | TRBD2 | . | TRBV30 | CAWSATTVTPSGADPYEQYF | TGTGCCTGGAGTGCCACAACCGTAACCCCTAGCGGAGCGGATCCCTACGAGCAGTACTTC
TRBJ1-5 | . | . | TRBV19 | CASRDTNQPQHF | TGTGCCAGCAGGGACACAAATCAGCCCCAGCATTTT
TRBJ2-7 | . | . | TRBV3-1/TRBV3-2 | CASSARRGRGDYEQYF | TGTGCCAGCAGCGCCCGACGGGGGAGGGGGGACTACGAGCAGTACTTC
TRBJ1-2 | TRBD1 | . | TRBV5-1 | CASSQSTGDYGYTF | TGCGCCAGCAGCCAATCGACAGGGGACTATGGCTACACCTTC
TRBJ2-7 | . | few | TRBV6-2/TRBV6-3 | CASSYISSYEQYF | TGTGCCAGCAGTTACATAAGCTCCTACGAGCAGTACTTC
TRBJ2-2 | . | . | TRBV27 | CASTPKRTGELFF | TGTGCCAGCACCCCTAAACGCACCGGGGAGCTGTTTTTT
TRBJ1-2 | . | . | TRBV6-5 | CASSYQQGIYGYTF | TGTGCCAGCAGTTACCAGCAAGGCATTTATGGCTACACCTTC
TRBJ1-6 | TRBD1 | few | TRBV13 | CASSPTGRQGNSPLHF | TGTGCCAGCAGCCCCACTGGCAGACAGGGGAATTCACCCCTCCACTTT
TRBJ2-3 | TRBD2 | . | TRBV6-4 | CASSDSAGGVTDTQYF | TGTGCCAGCAGTGACTCTGCGGGAGGCGTCACAGATACGCAGTATTTT
TRBJ2-1 | . | . | TRBV30 | CAWSRDLNEQFF | TGTGCCTGGAGTAGGGACTTAAATGAGCAGTTCTTC
TRBJ1-2 | . | . | TRBV6-5 | CASIPLAPPNYGYTF | TGTGCCAGCATTCCACTGGCCCCCCCTAACTATGGCTACACCTTC
TRBJ2-3 | . | few | TRBV10-3 | CASAKQADTQYF | TGTGCCTCCGCCAAACAGGCAGATACGCAGTATTTT
TRBJ1-4 | . | . | TRBV9 | CASSVDVGEYEKLFF | TGTGCCAGCAGCGTAGACGTCGGGGAGTATGAAAAACTGTTTTTT
TRBJ1-1 | . | . | TRBV19 | CASSISRENTEAFF | TGTGCCAGTAGTATATCCAGGGAGAACACTGAAGCTTTCTTT
TRBJ2-5 | TRBD2 | . | TRBV7-2 | CASSIGTSLQETQYF | TGTGCCAGCAGCATCGGGACTAGCCTTCAAGAGACCCAGTACTTC
TRBJ2-2 | . | . | TRBV7-9 | CASSRLNTGELFF | TGTGCCAGCAGCCGACTGAACACCGGGGAGCTGTTTTTT
TRBJ1-5 | . | once | TRBV29-1 | CSVTDGGGTDQPQHF | TGCAGCGTTACCGACGGAGGGGGGACGGATCAGCCCCAGCATTTT
TRBJ2-1 | . | . | TRBV6-1 | CASSDGGYNEQFF | TGTGCCAGCAGTGACGGCGGGTACAATGAGCAGTTCTTC
TRBJ2-7 | TRBD2 | once | TRBV7-2 | CASSFSSGGALEQYF | TGTGCCAGCAGCTTTTCTAGCGGAGGTGCACTCGAGCAGTACTTC
TRBJ2-7 | . | few | TRBV7-2 | CASSPQWGRGSYEQYF | TGTGCCAGCAGCCCTCAGTGGGGGAGAGGGTCCTACGAGCAGTACTTC
TRBJ2-5 | . | . | TRBV7-2 | CASSSSRLETQYF | TGTGCCAGCAGCAGCAGTAGACTGGAGACCCAGTACTTC
TRBJ2-2 | . | . | TRBV5-1 | CASSLSDRANTGELFF | TGCGCCAGCAGCTTGTCGGACCGAGCGAACACCGGGGAGCTGTTTTTT
TRBJ1-2 | . | medium-sized | TRBV30 | CAWSPFVKHGYTF | TGTGCCTGGAGTCCCTTTGTAAAACATGGCTACACCTTC
TRBJ2-7 | . | once | TRBV12-3/TRBV12-4 | CASSFSGYEQYF | TGTGCCAGCAGTTTCAGCGGCTACGAGCAGTACTTC
TRBJ1-1 | . | . | TRBV7-8 | CASSTALGYTEAFF | TGTGCCAGCAGCACCGCGTTGGGTTACACTGAAGCTTTCTTT
TRBJ2-5 | . | . | TRBV9 | CASSIDGQETQYF | TGTGCCAGCAGCATAGACGGACAAGAGACCCAGTACTTC
TRBJ2-7 | . | once | TRBV4-2 | CASSLSGTSPYEQYF | TGTGCCAGCAGTCTTTCCGGGACTTCTCCCTACGAGCAGTACTTC
TRBJ1-1 | . | . | TRBV25-1 | CASSKALFGTPNTEAFF | TGTGCCAGCAGTAAAGCGCTGTTCGGGACACCGAACACTGAAGCTTTCTTT
TRBJ2-3 | TRBD2 | . | TRBV4-1 | CASSQAGGMEGTQYF | TGCGCCAGCAGCCAAGCCGGGGGGATGGAGGGTACGCAGTATTTT
TRBJ1-2 | TRBD1 | few | TRBV12-3/TRBV12-4 | CASSRQGNYGYTF | TGTGCCAGCAGCCGACAGGGAAACTATGGCTACACCTTC
TRBJ2-3 | . | few | TRBV7-2 | CASNNPVRGDTQYF | TGTGCCAGCAACAATCCTGTGAGAGGAGATACGCAGTATTTT
TRBJ2-6 | . | . | TRBV2 | CASSGGSLSGANVLTF | TGTGCCAGCAGCGGGGGCTCCTTATCTGGGGCCAACGTCCTGACTTTC
TRBJ2-7 | . | few | TRBV6-1 | CASSELVDGPYEQYF | TGTGCCAGCAGTGAACTGGTCGATGGACCTTACGAGCAGTACTTC